This T cell receptor (beta chain) was sequenced for a study of blood T cell repertoires in COVID-19. On the study more broadly: The United States, Italy and Spain were the sources of the acute and convalescent COVID-19 samples. Sources were T cells, B-cell-depleted T cells, or PBMCs; the material itself was cDNA or gDNA.

Germline CDR1 MNHNY, CDR2 SVGAGI (reference sequence). Deletions cut 6 bases from V and 1 base from J, with 6 bases between. The CDR3 loop spans 12 amino acids. During active infection, Seattle patients enrolled and were then monitored through disease. Original handling: By means of reference gene primer amplification, nucleated cell counts were estimated. Libraries were prepared by immunoSEQ multiplex PCR; TCRdb keeps only in-frame clonotypes and omits some of them. The V and J calls and the clone size are those of that table, but D and trimming were determined from the DNA. The profile shows some 230,000 clones, 86% of them singletons. This clone has only a few counts.

The TCR was taken from a woman between 45 and 60 years old with COVID-19, enrolled during active disease. The chain uses TRBV6-6 and TRBJ1-1; D is uncertain. The sequencing sample was made of peripheral blood. This CDR3 reads CASRTGNTEAFF. Here the CDR3 DNA reads TGTGCCAGCAGAACGGGGAACACTGAAGCTTTCTTT.